This record looks at one T cell receptor (beta chain) sequence and its context. As originally analysed: Amplification of reference gene primers was used by the study to estimate nucleated cell counts. The protocol was immunoSEQ multiplex PCR, while the TCRdb copy is restricted to in-frame clones and leaves out a portion. V and J calls and clone size come straight from that table; D and trimming were deduced from the DNA. The table has about 120,000 clones, around 78% seen once. The CDR3 contains 14 residues. CDR1 and CDR2 (germline): MNHEY, SVGAGI. V was cut by 2 bases and J by 6 bases, with 11 bases left in between. These data are taken from a study of blood T cell repertoires in COVID-19. Overall study: Sites in the United States, Italy and Spain provided acute and convalescent COVID-19 samples. T cells, B-cell-depleted T cells, or PBMCs provided the cDNA or gDNA that served as material.

The clonotype originates from a man younger than 45 with acute or convalescent COVID-19. The chain links TRBV6-5 to TRBJ1-5, with D perhaps matching TRBD1 (5 bases). The material sequenced was peripheral blood. In DNA, the CDR3 is TGTGCCAGCAGTTACCGGGGGAATCGTCAGCCCCAGCATTTT. The encoded protein is CASSYRGNRQPQHF.